The sequence of this TCR beta chain was determined in a study of cytomegalovirus exposure and HLA in healthy donors. Overall study results and limits: A later analysis associated 16,951 TCR beta sequences with HLA alleles at a 0.05 false discovery rate. The classifier reportedly diagnosed cytomegalovirus status with high sensitivity and specificity.

Comment on this clone: Antigen specificity is unknown.

Germline CDR1 is SGHAT and CDR2 is FQNNGV. Trimming shortened V by 1 base and J by 1 base, and 4 bases separated the two germline ends. CDR3 length equals 13 residues. PCR primers comprised 60 Vbeta and 13 Jbeta primers. Method: immunoSEQ multiplex PCR; TCRdb's copy keeps in-frame clones and lacks some. This sample contains over 55,000 clones. Sequencing was done on a sample of PBMCs. The chain couples TRBV11-2 to TRBJ1-1; D ambiguous. The source is a male donor in good health and CMV-seronegative. The CDR3 nucleotides read TGTGCCAGCAGCTTAGCAGGGAACACTGAAGCTTTCTTT. Its protein is CASSLAGNTEAFF.